A single sample gave rise to the 13 T cell receptor delta chains below, sequenced in a study of human gamma delta and Vdelta1 T cells. Their target antigens are unknown. With CATT, TCRdb re-called clones from the PCR reads. The sample comprises about 13,000 delta-chain clones, almost 50% of which are singletons, and 1.5% rests with the top ten. Sequences were obtained from Vdelta1 gamma-delta T cells from blood grown in culture (DOT cells). The receptors stem from a human donor in good health.

This clone was seen a few times. The chain employs TRDV1 and TRDJ1; TRDD3 matches 11 bases. The CDR3 covers 23 residues. Germline CDR1 and CDR2: TSWWSYY and QGS. V was pared by 5 bases and J by 0 bases, with 26 bases of the junction left unmatched. CDR3 in amino acids: CALGQGNVRIDGGYAPYTDKLIF. CDR3 bases: TGTGCTCTTGGGCAGGGTAACGTGAGGATTGATGGGGGATACGCTCCTTACACCGATAAACTCATCTTT.

The chain links TRDV1 to TRDJ1; possible D gene TRDD2, 5 bases. The CDR3 has 14 residues. Looked up from germline, CDR1 is TSWWSYY and CDR2 is QGS. V shed 2 bases and J shed 4 bases, with 11 bases lying between them. Here the CDR3 reads CALGESLPVDKLIF. In DNA, the CDR3 is TGTGCTCTTGGGGAATCCCTACCCGTCGATAAACTCATCTTT.

This chain links TRDV1 with TRDJ1, with TRDD3 matching 13 bases. Germline CDR1 TSWWSYY, CDR2 QGS. The junction had 22 bases not matched to a gene; V was cut back by 2 bases and J by 7 bases. The CDR3 covers 21 residues. Written as DNA, the CDR3 is TGTGCTCTTGGGGAAGGCTTCCTACGGTTAATGACTGGGGGATACGCAACTAAACTCATCTTT. Residues: CALGEGFLRLMTGGYATKLIF.

This sequence joins TRDV1 and TRDJ1; unclear D gene. There are 15 residues in the CDR3. Trimming stripped 8 bases from V and 4 bases from J, with 20 bases between. Per germline, CDR1 TSWWSYY and CDR2 QGS. The CDR3 coding sequence is TGTGCTCTTTCTCCCTGCCGAAAAGAAAACGATAAACTCATCTTT. It yields the protein CALSPCRKENDKLIF.

The chain uses TRDV2 and TRDJ1, with 13 nucleotides matching TRDD3. The trim removed 0 bases at V and 10 bases at J, leaving 13 bases unmatched. The CDR3 runs to 17 residues. CDR1 and CDR2 from the germline V gene are GEAIGNYY and EKD. The chain's CDR3 is CACDTATGGYDLLGLIF. In DNA, the CDR3 is TGTGCCTGTGACACCGCTACTGGGGGATACGACCTCCTTGGACTCATCTTT.

The chain is built from TRDV1 and TRDJ4, with D perhaps matching TRDD3 (6 bases). Trimming shortened V by 5 bases and J by 2 bases, and 39 bases separated the two germline ends. Per germline, CDR1 TSWWSYY and CDR2 QGS. This CDR3 region has 22 residues. The CDR3 DNA reads TGTGCTCTTGGGAGAGATCACCCCCACCGAATGGCGGATACAACAGGCGGGAGACCCCTGATCTTT. This sequence encodes CALGRDHPHRMADTTGGRPLIF.

V usage is TRDV1 and J usage is TRDJ1; D may be TRDD3 (6 bases). Germline CDR1 is TSWWSYY and CDR2 is QGS. With 7 bases removed from V and 4 bases from J, the gap between germline ends came to 28 bases. There are 18 residues in the CDR3. CDR3 sequence (DNA): TGTGCTCTTGTTTCTCGCGTCCATACTGGGTGGGAAGACGATAAACTCATCTTT. Translation gives CALVSRVHTGWEDDKLIF.

The rearrangement joins TRDV1 to TRDJ3, with 11 bases matching TRDD3. The CDR3 runs 24 residues. Germline loops: CDR1 TSWWSYY, CDR2 QGS. Losses at the gene ends were 0 bases for V and 3 bases for J; bases not matched to a gene: 19. The CDR3 is CALGELVGLPTSGGYIWDTRQMFF. CDR3 coding DNA: TGTGCTCTTGGGGAACTAGTAGGCCTTCCTACATCTGGGGGATACATCTGGGACACCCGACAGATGTTTTTC.

This clone was detected only a few times. The J gene is TRDJ1, the V gene TRDV1, with D perhaps matching TRDD3 (6 bases). V was cut by 0 bases and J by 8 bases, with 43 bases left in between. The CDR3 runs 24 residues. Germline V CDR1 and CDR2: TSWWSYY, QGS. The CDR3 sequence: CALGELGGDPRSWTPWPWGAKLIF. CDR3 DNA: TGTGCTCTTGGGGAACTAGGGGGCGATCCTAGAAGTTGGACCCCTTGGCCTTGGGGGGCAAAACTCATCTTT.

This clone was seen a few times. The V gene is TRDV1, the J gene TRDJ1; 13 nucleotides line up with TRDD3. The length of the CDR3 is 25 residues. The junction had 25 bases not matched to a gene; V was cut back by 0 bases and J by 0 bases. Germline V gives CDR1 TSWWSYY, CDR2 QGS. CDR3 protein: CALGELTLPTITLLGDTAYTDKLIF. CDR3 DNA: TGTGCTCTTGGGGAACTGACCCTTCCTACGATCACCCTACTGGGGGATACGGCGTACACCGATAAACTCATCTTT.

Only a few counts were recorded for this clone. This chain joins TRDV1 and TRDJ3; 7 bases fit TRDD3. CDR3 length: 28 residues. Per the germline V gene, CDR1 is TSWWSYY and CDR2 is QGS. The V and J ends lost 3 bases and 0 bases, in that order; junction bases with no gene match: 35. In DNA, the CDR3 is TGTGCTCTTGGGGAGAAGTCCCTCTCCAAAGCTGGGGATTTACTTGGGGGACGGAGCTCCTGGGACACCCGACAGATGTTTTTC. It encodes CALGEKSLSKAGDLLGGRSSWDTRQMFF.

The chain uses TRDV1 and TRDJ3, with D hard to call. Per the germline V gene, CDR1 is TSWWSYY and CDR2 is QGS. This CDR3 contains 20 residues. The V and J ends lost 5 bases and 0 bases respectively, with 20 bases between them. CDR3 sequence: CALGTFHHDPHSWDTRQMFF. The DNA of the CDR3 is TGTGCTCTTGGGACTTTCCATCACGACCCGCACTCCTGGGACACCCGACAGATGTTTTTC.

This clone was observed a few times. The chain uses TRDV1 and TRDJ1; TRDD2 agrees at 8 bases. The CDR3 is 18 amino acids. The junction had 12 bases not matched to a gene; V was cut back by 1 base and J by 2 bases. CDR1 and CDR2 from the germline V gene are TSWWSYY and QGS. The CDR3: CALGERASYNGDTDKLIF. Written as DNA, the CDR3 is TGTGCTCTTGGGGAACGGGCTTCCTACAACGGGGATACCGATAAACTCATCTTT.